This T cell receptor beta chain was retrieved from a study of T cells in tuberculosis. Looked up from germline, CDR1 is SEHNR and CDR2 is FQNEAQ (reference sequence). This CDR3 is built from 13 residues. Trimming shortened V by 5 bases and J by 9 bases, and 14 bases separated the two germline ends. Cells were sorted from thawed PBMC rested overnight and stained with GMM-loaded CD1B tetramer, viability dye and anti-CD3. The CD1B tetramers carried C32 glucose monomycolate purified from Rhodococcus equi. No alpha-beta pairing information exists for these sequences. Profiled with immunoSEQ multiplex PCR; TCRdb holds only in-frame clones, not every one. The sample lists tens of thousands of clones; 81% were seen once.

The chain recombines TRBV7-9 with TRBJ2-1, with D perhaps matching TRBD1 (6 bases). The clonotype originates from an adult woman with latent tuberculosis. The specimen sequenced was CD1b-GMM tetramer-negative cells sorted from PBMCs. CDR3 region: CASSVDSFGEQFF. The CDR3 region has the DNA TGTGCCAGCAGCGTGGACAGCTTCGGTGAGCAGTTCTTC.